This TCR beta chain comes out of a study of cytomegalovirus exposure and HLA in healthy donors. The V segment lost 0 bases and the J segment 2 bases; nucleotides outside the gene matches: 7. Germline V CDR1 and CDR2: SNHLY, FYNNEI. The CDR3 totals 18 residues. This clone came up a few times. A multiplex PCR was run with 60 Vbeta primers and 13 Jbeta primers. Generated by immunoSEQ multiplex PCR, the TCRdb table keeps only in-frame clones and is missing some. This table has under 130,000 clones, 9.5% to 15% appearing once. The V call is TRBV2, the J call TRBJ2-7, with 13 bases matching TRBD2. This clonotype was obtained from a man aged 40-55 years in good health and CMV-seropositive. The sequenced material came from PBMCs. The DNA for the CDR3 is TGTGCCAGCAGTGAAGCGCGAGGACTAGCGGGAGCGGCCTACGAGCAGTACTTC. This gives the protein CASSEARGLAGAAYEQYF.